This TCR beta chain was retrieved from a study of shared T cell receptors in the human thymus. Clones were read by immunoSEQ multiplex PCR, and TCRdb kept only the in-frame ones, dropping some. Of a few hundred thousand clones in the sample, around 93% were seen once. Material: thymocytes. The TCR sequence derives from a human donor.

The CDR3 DNA reads TGCAGTGCTGGGGACAGAAATGAGCAGTTCTTC. Its translation: CSAGDRNEQFF. The chain links TRBV20-1 to TRBJ2-1, with 7 bases lining up with TRBD1. Germline V gene sequence: CDR1 DFQATT, CDR2 SNEGSKA (reference sequence). The CDR3 is 11 amino acids. With 5 bases clipped from V and 7 bases from J, the junction kept 2 bases outside the gene matches.